The 16 T cell receptor beta chains listed next were all sequenced from one sample in a study of T cell responses to AZD1222 COVID-19 vaccine. Sequencing used immunoSEQ multiplex PCR; TCRdb keeps in-frame clones, though not all of them. The table lists approximately 300,000 clones, 94% of them singletons. This sample comprised peripheral blood, obtained 28 days after the second AZD1222 dose. These receptors were taken from an adult who received the AZD1222 COVID-19 vaccine.

This chain joins TRBV28 and TRBJ2-1; 9 nucleotides align to TRBD1. The CDR3 spans 15 residues. Germline CDR1 MDHEN, CDR2 SYDVKM. V gave up 6 bases and J gave up 8 bases; unmatched junction bases: 11. This chain's CDR3 is CASRMGQGFPHEQFF. The CDR3 DNA reads as TGTGCCAGCAGGATGGGACAGGGATTTCCCCATGAGCAGTTCTTC.

This chain uses TRBV7-9 with TRBJ2-7; no clear D. Germline V gene sequence: CDR1 SEHNR, CDR2 FQNEAQ (reference sequence). V lost 5 bases and J lost 6, with 11 bases in between. CDR3 length equals 12 residues. CDR3: CASSPGPSEQYF. CDR3 in DNA: TGTGCCAGCAGCCCCGGTCCCAGCGAGCAGTACTTC. The whole variable domain, remainder taken from reference TRBV7-9 and TRBJ2-7, is DTGVSQNPRHKITKRGQNVTFRCDPISEHNRLYWYRQTLGQGPEFLTYFQNEAQLEKSRLLSDRFSAERPKGSFSTLEIQRTEQGDSAMYLCASSPGPSEQYFGPGTRLTVT.

J is TRBJ2-3 and V is TRBV9; D unresolved. The CDR3 length is 15 residues. Germline-derived CDR1 and CDR2 are SGDLS and YYNGEE. V gave up 0 bases and J gave up 3 bases, with 11 bases separating them. Here the CDR3 DNA reads TGTGCCAGCAGCGTAGTTGGGATGTGGACAGATACGCAGTATTTT. Protein sequence: CASSVVGMWTDTQYF.

The chain is built from TRBV28 and TRBJ2-7, with D possibly being TRBD1 (5 bases). CDR3 length: 12 residues. The germline gives CDR1 MDHEN, CDR2 SYDVKM. V lost 2 bases to trimming and J lost 7 bases, with 9 bases between them. DNA of the CDR3: TGTGCCAGCAGTTTAAAGGGGTGGGAGCAGTACTTC. It specifies CASSLKGWEQYF.

The chain combines TRBV7-9 with TRBJ2-3; D remains unclear. The CDR3 totals 13 residues. V shed 5 bases and J shed 5 bases, with 11 bases lying between them. Germline V gene data show CDR1 as SEHNR and CDR2 as FQNEAQ (reference sequence). CDR3 in DNA: TGTGCCAGCAGCCTAGAATCGGGAGATACGCAGTATTTT. Translation: CASSLESGDTQYF. The variable domain in full, completed from reference TRBV7-9 and TRBJ2-3, reads DTGVSQNPRHKITKRGQNVTFRCDPISEHNRLYWYRQTLGQGPEFLTYFQNEAQLEKSRLLSDRFSAERPKGSFSTLEIQRTEQGDSAMYLCASSLESGDTQYFGPGTRLTVL.

The V gene is TRBV5-4, the J gene TRBJ2-2, with D maybe TRBD2 (5 bases). CDR1 is SGHNT and CDR2 is YYREEE in the germline V gene (reference sequence). The ends were cut back, 0 bases at V and 7 bases at J, with 13 bases in the middle. The CDR3 is 15 residues long. The CDR3 loop is CASSLDVGGYGELFF. DNA for the CDR3: TGTGCCAGCAGCTTGGACGTTGGAGGATACGGGGAGCTGTTTTTT.

This chain joins TRBV6-5 and TRBJ1-5; 8 bases align to TRBD1. V lost 6 bases to trimming and J lost 6 bases; unmatched junction nucleotides: 7. CDR3 size: 14 residues. CDR1 MNHEY and CDR2 SVGAGI come from the germline V gene. The CDR3 sequence is CASRSTGEGQPQHF. The CDR3 nucleotides read TGTGCCAGCAGATCGACAGGGGAAGGTCAGCCCCAGCATTTT.

The chain joins TRBV28 to TRBJ1-6; 7 bases map to TRBD1. Looked up from germline, CDR1 is MDHEN and CDR2 is SYDVKM. The ends lost 5 bases at V and 6 bases at J; junction bases unmatched: 7. The CDR3 is 15 residues long. Here the CDR3 DNA reads TGTGCCAGCAGTCCGCCGAGGGGGCGTAATTCACCCCTCCACTTT. It translates to CASSPPRGRNSPLHF.

In its sample, this clone was seen once. This chain joins TRBV7-8 and TRBJ2-5, with D maybe TRBD2 (5 bases). The CDR3 has 17 amino acids. Germline V gives CDR1 SGHVS, CDR2 FQNEAQ. V was shortened by 1 base and J by 0 bases, with 15 bases between the two germline ends. CDR3 sequence reads: CASSLEVGGKYQETQYF. The CDR3 nucleotides read TGTGCCAGCAGCTTAGAGGTAGGAGGCAAGTACCAAGAGACCCAGTACTTC.

The V call is TRBV6-5, the J call TRBJ1-5; D is possibly TRBD1 (5 bases). Trimming removed 8 bases at V and 2 bases at J, with 13 bases between. The germline gives CDR1 MNHEY, CDR2 SVGAGI. CDR3 length equals 14 residues. CDR3 loop: CASHRRGGNQPQHF. The CDR3 DNA is TGTGCCAGCCATAGGCGAGGGGGCAATCAGCCCCAGCATTTT.

The CDR3 DNA reads TGTGCCACCAGCACACTGACAAAACCCCGGCACAATGAGCAGTTCTTC. Translating it yields CATSTLTKPRHNEQFF. This chain joins TRBV15 and TRBJ2-1; the D is unclear. The V end lost 4 bases, the J end lost 5 bases, and 18 bases lay between the germline ends. Germline V gene lookup returns CDR1 LNHNV and CDR2 YYDKDF (reference sequence). There are 16 residues in the CDR3.

This clone has more than one count but fewer than ten. The chain uses TRBV28 and TRBJ1-2; a possible D gene is TRBD1 (5 bases). This CDR3 spans 17 amino acids. Germline CDR1 and CDR2: MDHEN and SYDVKM. Trimming removed 4 bases from V and 0 bases from J, with 18 bases in between. CDR3 region: CASSYPGPELANYGYTF. The DNA of the CDR3 is TGTGCCAGCAGTTACCCGGGACCTGAACTAGCTAACTATGGCTACACCTTC.

J is TRBJ2-2 and V is TRBV4-1, with a weak D call TRBD2 (6 bases). V lost 2 bases to trimming and J lost 7 bases, with 17 bases between them. The CDR3 is 16 residues long. Germline V CDR1 and CDR2: MGHRA, YSYEKL. This CDR3 is CASSQKRELGNGELFF. The DNA for the CDR3 is TGCGCCAGCAGCCAAAAACGGGAGCTTGGGAACGGGGAGCTGTTTTTT.

The chain employs TRBV20-1 and TRBJ2-7; no reliable D call. This CDR3 has 12 amino acids. The V end lost 3 bases, the J end lost 7 bases, and 13 bases lay between the germline ends. CDR1 and CDR2 from the germline V gene are DFQATT and SNEGSKA (reference sequence). This CDR3 is CSASWLPKEQYF. In DNA, the CDR3 is TGCAGTGCTAGTTGGCTCCCTAAGGAGCAGTACTTC.

The chain has TRBV7-9 and TRBJ1-2, with TRBD1 identical over 12 bases. V was clipped by 3 bases and J by 7 bases; unmatched bases: 3. The germline CDR1 and CDR2 sequences are SEHNR and FQNEAQ (reference sequence). The CDR3 has 14 amino acids. The CDR3 loop reads CASSLGQGALGYTF. The CDR3, as DNA: TGTGCCAGCAGCTTGGGACAGGGGGCGCTTGGCTACACCTTC.

The gene calls are TRBV24-1 and TRBJ2-2; D remains ambiguous. V was trimmed by 0 bases and J by 0 bases, leaving 7 bases between them. Germline V gene lookup returns CDR1 KGHDR and CDR2 SFDVKD. The CDR3 has 16 amino acids. CDR3 DNA sequence: TGTGCCACCAGTGATTTGGGTCTGTCGAACACCGGGGAGCTGTTTTTT. This codes for CATSDLGLSNTGELFF.